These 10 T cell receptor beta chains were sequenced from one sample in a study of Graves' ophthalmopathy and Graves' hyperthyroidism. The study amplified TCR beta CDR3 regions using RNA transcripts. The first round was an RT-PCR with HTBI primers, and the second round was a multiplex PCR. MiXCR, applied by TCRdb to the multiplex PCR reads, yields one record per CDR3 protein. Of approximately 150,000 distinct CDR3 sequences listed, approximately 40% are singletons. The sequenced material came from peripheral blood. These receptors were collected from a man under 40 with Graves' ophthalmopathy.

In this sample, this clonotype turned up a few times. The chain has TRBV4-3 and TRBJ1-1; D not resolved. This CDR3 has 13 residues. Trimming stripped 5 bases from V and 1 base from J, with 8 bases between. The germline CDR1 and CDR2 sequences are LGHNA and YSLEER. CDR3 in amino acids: CASSVSQNTEAFF. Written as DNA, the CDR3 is TGCGCCAGCAGCGTGAGCCAGAACACTGAAGCTTTCTTT.

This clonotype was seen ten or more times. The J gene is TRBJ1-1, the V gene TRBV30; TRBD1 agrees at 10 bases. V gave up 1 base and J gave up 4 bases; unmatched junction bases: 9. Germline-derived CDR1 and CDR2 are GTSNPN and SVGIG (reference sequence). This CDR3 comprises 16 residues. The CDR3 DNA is TGTGCCTGGAGTGGTGTGGGTGACAGGGGGCTCACTGAAGCTTTCTTT. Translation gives CAWSGVGDRGLTEAFF.

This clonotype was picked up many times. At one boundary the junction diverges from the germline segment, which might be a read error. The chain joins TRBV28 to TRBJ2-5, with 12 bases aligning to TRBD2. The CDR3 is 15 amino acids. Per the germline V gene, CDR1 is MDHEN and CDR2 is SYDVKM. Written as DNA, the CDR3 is TGTGCCAGCAGTTTGCTAGCGGGAGGGGAGGAGATCCAGTACTTC. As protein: CASSLLAGGEEIQYF.

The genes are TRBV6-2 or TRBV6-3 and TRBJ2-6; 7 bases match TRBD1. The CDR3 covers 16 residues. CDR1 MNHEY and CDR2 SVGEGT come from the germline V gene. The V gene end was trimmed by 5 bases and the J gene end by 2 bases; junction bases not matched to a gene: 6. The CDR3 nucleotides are TGTGCCAGCAGTACCTCAGACAGGGCTGGGGCCAACGTCCTGACTTTC. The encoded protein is CASSTSDRAGANVLTF.

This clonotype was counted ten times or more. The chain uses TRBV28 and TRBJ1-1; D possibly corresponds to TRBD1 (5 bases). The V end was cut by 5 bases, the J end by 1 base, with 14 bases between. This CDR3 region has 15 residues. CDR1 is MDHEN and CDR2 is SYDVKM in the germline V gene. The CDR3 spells CASSRETGTNTEAFF. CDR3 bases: TGTGCCAGCAGTCGTGAGACGGGGACGAACACTGAAGCTTTCTTT.

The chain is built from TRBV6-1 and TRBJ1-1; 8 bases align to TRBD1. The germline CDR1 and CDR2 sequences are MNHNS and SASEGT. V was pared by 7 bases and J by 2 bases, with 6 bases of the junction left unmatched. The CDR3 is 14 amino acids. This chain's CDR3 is CASKTGALNTEAFF. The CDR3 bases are TGTGCCAGCAAGACAGGGGCCCTCAACACTGAAGCTTTCTTT.

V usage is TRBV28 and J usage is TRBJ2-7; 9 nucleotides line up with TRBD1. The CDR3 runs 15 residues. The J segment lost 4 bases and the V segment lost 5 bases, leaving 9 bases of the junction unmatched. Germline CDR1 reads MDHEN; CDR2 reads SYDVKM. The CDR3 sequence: CASSPTGTGRYEQYF. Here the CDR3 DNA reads TGTGCCAGCAGTCCCACCGGGACAGGGAGGTACGAGCAGTACTTC.

This chain's CDR3 is CASSTSSGGWQQYF. Written as DNA, the CDR3 is TGTGCCAGCAGTACTTCATCGGGGGGGTGGCAGCAGTACTTC. V usage is TRBV27 and J usage is TRBJ2-7; 8 bases agree with TRBD2. V was pared by 5 bases and J by 8 bases, with 11 bases of the junction left unmatched. The CDR3 runs 14 residues. Germline V lookup: CDR1 MNHEY, CDR2 SMNVEV (reference sequence).

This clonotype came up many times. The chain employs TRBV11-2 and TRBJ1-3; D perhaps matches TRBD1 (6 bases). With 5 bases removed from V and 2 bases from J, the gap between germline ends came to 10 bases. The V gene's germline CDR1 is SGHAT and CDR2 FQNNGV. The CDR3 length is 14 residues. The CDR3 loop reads CASSQDSAGNTIYF. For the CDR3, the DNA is TGTGCCAGCAGCCAGGACAGTGCTGGAAACACCATATATTTT.

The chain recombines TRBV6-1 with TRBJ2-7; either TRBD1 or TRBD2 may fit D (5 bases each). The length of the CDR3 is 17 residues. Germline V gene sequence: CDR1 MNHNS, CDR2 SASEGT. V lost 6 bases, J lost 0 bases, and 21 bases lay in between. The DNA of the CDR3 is TGTGCCAGCAGGGGAGCTGGGGCAGCGAGAATCTCCTACGAGCAGTACTTC. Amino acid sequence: CASRGAGAARISYEQYF.